This T cell receptor beta chain was found in a study of blood T cell repertoires in COVID-19. About the research overall: The origin of the acute and convalescent COVID-19 samples was the United States, Italy and Spain.

Per the original methods: Using reference gene primer amplification, nucleated cell counts were estimated. Libraries were prepared by immunoSEQ multiplex PCR; TCRdb keeps only in-frame clonotypes and omits some of them. That table supplies the V and J calls and clone size; D and trimming were determined from the DNA. The sample consists of over 95,000 clones, approximately 91% of them appearing once. Germline-derived CDR1 and CDR2 are MDHEN and SYDVKM. CDR3 length: 15 residues. Trimming took 5 bases from V and 1 from J, leaving 15 bases between them. Input material: peripheral blood. The sequence came from a woman between 65 and 79 years old who had recovered from COVID-19. The J gene is TRBJ2-7, the V gene TRBV28, with D maybe TRBD2 (6 bases). CDR3 loop: CASSRRGGPSYEQYF. DNA for the CDR3: TGTGCCAGCAGTCGCCGCGGAGGGCCGTCCTACGAGCAGTACTTC.